Reported below is one T cell receptor beta chain. This sample is part of a study of blood T cell repertoires in COVID-19. TCRdb's copy holds only in-frame clones and misses some; the assay was immunoSEQ multiplex PCR. The table has approximately 54,000 clones, roughly 79% seen once; the top ten hold roughly 5.7%. Germline V gene sequence: CDR1 SGHTA, CDR2 FQGNSA. This CDR3 comprises 15 residues. Trimming cost V 1 base and J 2 bases, with 9 bases left between them. This TCR came from a woman aged 55-69 years with acute or convalescent COVID-19. The chain carries TRBV7-2 and TRBJ2-4; D is possibly TRBD2 (6 bases). The sequencing input was peripheral blood. CDR3 amino acids: CASSLEAGPKNIQYF. The CDR3 coding sequence is TGTGCCAGCAGCTTAGAGGCGGGACCCAAAAACATTCAGTACTTC.